One sample yielded the 10 T cell receptor beta chains listed below, sequenced in a study of post-analysis software for immune sequencing data. General study results and limits: Patients used a few TRBV segments, including TRBV5-6, TRBV5-1 and TRBV20-1, more often than controls.

The antigens for these receptors are not known. Unique molecular identifiers were built into the TCR beta cDNA libraries. TCRdb processed the PCR reads anew with MiXCR; each CDR3 protein has one entry. Of about 400,000 distinct CDR3 sequences in the sample, less than 40% were seen once. Sequencing was performed on blood. The receptors here all came from a girl aged 5 to 17 with multiple sclerosis.

This clonotype has just a few counts. The chain recombines TRBV10-3 with TRBJ1-1; D is unresolved. Germline lookup yields CDR1 ENHRY and CDR2 SYGVKD. The CDR3 extends over 17 amino acids. Deletions cut 0 bases from V and 3 bases from J, with 17 bases between. The CDR3 coding sequence is TGTGCCATCAGTGAGTCGACGGGGAGAGGAAGCGACACTGAAGCTTTCTTT. This gives the protein CAISESTGRGSDTEAFF.

This sequence joins TRBV3-1 and TRBJ1-1; tentative D call: TRBD1 (5 bases). Looked up from germline, CDR1 is LGHDT and CDR2 is YNNKEL (reference sequence). CDR3 length equals 13 residues. Trimming cost V 7 bases and J 0 bases, with 9 bases left between them. CDR3 sequence reads: CASTRDLNTEAFF. DNA for the CDR3: TGTGCCAGCACCCGGGACCTGAACACTGAAGCTTTCTTT.

This clonotype was seen more than once but under ten times. The chain joins TRBV4-1 to TRBJ1-4; TRBD1 is a possible D gene (6 bases). The V gene's germline CDR1 is MGHRA and CDR2 YSYEKL. V was pared by 5 bases and J by 2 bases, with 15 bases between. This CDR3 spans 16 amino acids. CDR3 sequence: CASSEHQGSTNEKLFF. The DNA for the CDR3 is TGCGCCAGCAGCGAACACCAGGGGTCGACTAATGAAAAACTGTTTTTT.

The CDR3 here is CASRVQGHTDTQYF. The CDR3 nucleotides are TGTGCCAGCAGAGTTCAAGGCCACACAGATACGCAGTATTTT. The V and J genes are TRBV12-3 or TRBV12-4 and TRBJ2-3, with D unresolved. The CDR3 spans 14 residues. The germline V and J ends were trimmed by 6 bases and 2 bases, with 12 bases remaining between them.

J is TRBJ1-4 and V is TRBV5-5; D gene uncertain. The CDR3 has 12 amino acids. CDR1 is SGHKS, CDR2 YYEKEE, per germline (reference sequence). Trimming removed 4 bases at V and 8 bases at J, with 9 bases between. CDR3 bases: TGTGCCAGCAGCCACGAAGGGGAAAAACTGTTTTTT. It is translated as CASSHEGEKLFF. The entire variable domain, with the rest obtained from reference TRBV5-5 and TRBJ1-4, is as follows: DAGVTQSPTHLIKTRGQQVTLRCSPISGHKSVSWYQQVLGQGPQFIFQYYEKEERGRGNFPDRFSARQFPNYSSELNVNALLLGDSALYLCASSHEGEKLFFGSGTQLSVL.

This clonotype was counted between two and nine times. The chain links TRBV11-1 to TRBJ2-1; 8 bases align to TRBD1. After removal of 4 bases from V and 4 bases from J, the junction contained 3 bases not matched to a gene. Germline V gene lookup returns CDR1 SGHAT and CDR2 FQDESV (reference sequence). The CDR3 loop spans 14 amino acids. DNA for the CDR3: TGTGCCAGCAGCTGGAGACAGGGGTACAATGAGCAGTTCTTC. Its protein is CASSWRQGYNEQFF.

This rearrangement joins TRBV5-5 to TRBJ1-5; no definite D call. This CDR3 has 14 amino acids. The ends were cut back, 4 bases at V and 2 bases at J, with 10 bases in the middle. Germline CDR1 SGHKS, CDR2 YYEKEE (reference sequence). CDR3 region: CASSPAGGNQPQHF. CDR3 in DNA: TGTGCCAGCAGCCCTGCGGGTGGCAATCAGCCCCAGCATTTT.

The V and J genes are TRBV11-2 and TRBJ1-1; D may be TRBD1 (6 bases). This CDR3 contains 15 residues. Trimming took 0 bases from V and 6 from J, leaving 14 bases between them. Germline CDR1 SGHAT, CDR2 FQNNGV. In DNA form, the CDR3 reads TGTGCCAGCAGCTTAGAGAGGGGGGTGTACCCTGAAGCTTTCTTT. This encodes CASSLERGVYPEAFF. The whole variable domain, filled in from reference TRBV11-2 and TRBJ1-1, reads EAGVAQSPRYKIIEKRQSVAFWCNPISGHATLYWYQQILGQGPKLLIQFQNNGVVDDSQLPKDRFSAERLKGVDSTLKIQPAKLEDSAVYLCASSLERGVYPEAFFGQGTRLTVV.

The J gene is TRBJ2-3, the V gene TRBV20-1; 8 bases fit TRBD2. CDR1 DFQATT and CDR2 SNEGSKA come from the germline V gene (reference sequence). V lost 5 bases and J lost 0; bases outside the gene matches: 7. The CDR3 is 15 amino acids. Written as DNA, the CDR3 is TGCAGTGCTCAGGATGGCGGGGGGAGCACAGATACGCAGTATTTT. Amino acid sequence: CSAQDGGGSTDTQYF.

This clonotype was detected only a few times. This chain links TRBV7-2 with TRBJ2-7; 8 nucleotides line up with TRBD2. V lost 5 bases, J lost 3 bases, and 9 bases stayed unmatched. The CDR3 covers 15 residues. Germline values: CDR1 SGHTA, CDR2 FQGNSA. In nucleotides, the CDR3 is TGTGCCAGCAGCCTCCGGGGAAGCGGGGGCTACGAGCAGTACTTC. The encoded protein is CASSLRGSGGYEQYF.